What follows describes a single TCR beta chain. The antigen remains undetermined. CDR1 is LGHNA and CDR2 is YNFKEQ in the germline V gene. The CDR3 consists of 15 residues. V was cut by 0 bases and J by 0 bases, with 8 bases left in between. Template switching supplied a universal primer site; unique molecular identifiers were carried on the cDNA. TCRdb ran MiXCR on the 5' RACE reads and lists one entry per CDR3 protein. This table has 1.5 million to 2 million distinct CDR3 sequences, 25% to 35% appearing once. Healthy Caucasians supplied all donations. This sample was taken from a study of identical twins. Findings and limits, study-wide: Alpha sequences out of frame and shared by twins had excess low generation probability. Insertion counts were lower in abundant cord blood beta clonotypes, a trend that memory repertoires did not show.

Sequenced: cord blood. V is TRBV4-2 and J is TRBJ1-1, with D hard to call. The TCR was taken from a newborn girl in good health. This CDR3 reads CASSQDPGMNTEAFF. The CDR3 nucleotides are TGTGCCAGCAGCCAAGATCCGGGAATGAACACTGAAGCTTTCTTT.